A selection of T cell receptor beta chains follows, all from one sample in a study of PD-L1 blockade in urothelial cancer. TCRdb keeps only in-frame clones here, not all; method: immunoSEQ multiplex PCR. The data show approximately 51,000 clones, 86% seen once. The input for sequencing was PBMCs, taken around atezolizumab (anti-PD-L1) treatment. Source of these receptors: a man in his fifties or sixties with urothelial cancer. Each CDR3 is given with its conserved first and last residue. A D gene is named only where the DNA matches it firmly. A clone size is listed for some rows: how often the clone was seen (once, few, many), or a class if it is expanded.

J gene: TRBJ1-2
D gene: TRBD1
clone size: .
V gene: TRBV5-1
CDR3 DNA: TGCGCCAGCACTGTAACAGGGGGCAACTATGGCTACACCTTC
CDR3 protein: CASTVTGGNYGYTF

J gene: TRBJ2-1
D gene: TRBD1
clone size: .
V gene: TRBV9
CDR3 DNA: TGTGCCAGCAGCGCCCGGGACAGGGTCAATGAGCAGTTCTTC
CDR3 protein: CASSARDRVNEQFF

J gene: TRBJ1-1
D gene: .
clone size: .
V gene: TRBV18
CDR3 DNA: TGTGCCAGCTCACCACCGGGCCAAAGCCGGTGGGTGACTGAAGCTTTCTTT
CDR3 protein: CASSPPGQSRWVTEAFF

J gene: TRBJ2-3
D gene: .
clone size: .
V gene: TRBV7-2
CDR3 DNA: TGTGCCAGCAGCTTCGGCGGGATCCGGGTTACGCAGTATTTT
CDR3 protein: CASSFGGIRVTQYF

J gene: TRBJ2-1
D gene: .
clone size: .
V gene: TRBV27
CDR3 DNA: TGTGCCAGCAGCCATGGACAGACGAGTGAGCAGTTCTTC
CDR3 protein: CASSHGQTSEQFF

J gene: TRBJ1-2
D gene: .
clone size: .
V gene: TRBV29-1
CDR3 DNA: TGCAGCGTTGAAGATCGGGTTAACTATGGCTACACCTTC
CDR3 protein: CSVEDRVNYGYTF

J gene: TRBJ2-7
D gene: TRBD1
clone size: once
V gene: TRBV19
CDR3 DNA: TGTGCCAGTAGTACCGGGACAGGGGTTCTGTCGGACGAGCAGTACTTC
CDR3 protein: CASSTGTGVLSDEQYF

J gene: TRBJ2-7
D gene: TRBD1
clone size: once
V gene: TRBV9
CDR3 DNA: TGTGCCAGCAGCGCCCGACCGACAGGGGGGACCTACGAGCAGTACTTC
CDR3 protein: CASSARPTGGTYEQYF

J gene: TRBJ2-3
D gene: TRBD2
clone size: .
V gene: TRBV7-3
CDR3 DNA: TGTGCCAGCAGCTTAATAGCGGGAGGGACAGATACGCAGTATTTT
CDR3 protein: CASSLIAGGTDTQYF

J gene: TRBJ2-5
D gene: .
clone size: .
V gene: TRBV7-7
CDR3 DNA: TGTGCTAGCAGCCCAGGGGGGACCCGAGAGACCCAGTACTTC
CDR3 protein: CASSPGGTRETQYF

J gene: TRBJ2-1
D gene: TRBD2
clone size: few
V gene: TRBV19
CDR3 DNA: TGTGCCAGTAGTGACTTCCCGGGGGGAGCGTTCTTC
CDR3 protein: CASSDFPGGAFF

J gene: TRBJ1-2
D gene: TRBD1
clone size: .
V gene: TRBV4-1
CDR3 DNA: TGCGCCAGCAGCCATCTCGGACAGGGCTATGGCTACACCTTC
CDR3 protein: CASSHLGQGYGYTF

J gene: TRBJ2-5
D gene: TRBD2
clone size: .
V gene: TRBV11-3
CDR3 DNA: TGTGCCAGCAGCTTAGATCTGGGACGGGGGGGCCAGACCCAGTACTTC
CDR3 protein: CASSLDLGRGGQTQYF

J gene: TRBJ2-7
D gene: TRBD2
clone size: .
V gene: TRBV11-2
CDR3 DNA: TGTGCCAGCAGCTTTCTAGCGGGTAGGTCCTACGAGCAGTACTTC
CDR3 protein: CASSFLAGRSYEQYF

J gene: TRBJ1-1
D gene: TRBD1
clone size: once
V gene: TRBV28
CDR3 DNA: TGTGCCAGCAGTTCGGGACAGGGGGTTACTGAAGCTTTCTTT
CDR3 protein: CASSSGQGVTEAFF

J gene: TRBJ1-5
D gene: .
clone size: .
V gene: TRBV27
CDR3 DNA: TGTGCCAGCAGTTTTGCGGGGAACAATCAGCCCCAGCATTTT
CDR3 protein: CASSFAGNNQPQHF

J gene: TRBJ2-2
D gene: .
clone size: .
V gene: TRBV7-9
CDR3 DNA: TGTGCCAGCAGCTTAGCCGTCACCGGGGAGCTGTTTTTT
CDR3 protein: CASSLAVTGELFF

J gene: TRBJ2-1
D gene: TRBD2
clone size: .
V gene: TRBV5-1
CDR3 DNA: TGCGCCAGCCGGGAGAGGGGACTAGCGGGAGATGAGCAGTTCTTC
CDR3 protein: CASRERGLAGDEQFF

J gene: TRBJ1-2
D gene: TRBD1
clone size: few
V gene: TRBV10-3
CDR3 DNA: TGTGCCATCAGTCTGGGACAGGGGAACTATGGCTACACCTTC
CDR3 protein: CAISLGQGNYGYTF

J gene: TRBJ1-2
D gene: TRBD1
clone size: .
V gene: TRBV6-5
CDR3 DNA: TGTGCCAGCAGTTTGGGGACAGCTTATGGCTACACCTTC
CDR3 protein: CASSLGTAYGYTF

J gene: TRBJ1-4
D gene: .
clone size: .
V gene: TRBV29-1
CDR3 DNA: TGCAGCGCCCAGGATCAGATTAATGAAAAACTGTTTTTT
CDR3 protein: CSAQDQINEKLFF

J gene: TRBJ2-7
D gene: TRBD1
clone size: .
V gene: TRBV30
CDR3 DNA: TGTGCCTGGAGCGAAGAGGGGGCCCTTTACTTC
CDR3 protein: CAWSEEGALYF

J gene: TRBJ2-1
D gene: TRBD2
clone size: once
V gene: TRBV18
CDR3 DNA: TGTGCCAGCTCACCCGGGACTAGCGGGATCGATGAGCAGTTCTTC
CDR3 protein: CASSPGTSGIDEQFF

J gene: TRBJ2-3
D gene: TRBD1
clone size: .
V gene: TRBV7-8
CDR3 DNA: TGTGCCAGCAGCCAGGGGACAGGGCCTAATACGCAGTATTTT
CDR3 protein: CASSQGTGPNTQYF

J gene: TRBJ2-7
D gene: .
clone size: .
V gene: TRBV20-1
CDR3 DNA: TGCAGTGCTAGAGAACTTATCGAGCAGTACTTC
CDR3 protein: CSARELIEQYF

J gene: TRBJ1-4
D gene: TRBD1
clone size: .
V gene: TRBV6-6
CDR3 DNA: TGTGCCAGCACCCAGGGGGTCCGTGAAAAACTGTTTTTT
CDR3 protein: CASTQGVREKLFF

J gene: TRBJ2-5
D gene: TRBD1
clone size: .
V gene: TRBV9
CDR3 DNA: TGTGCCAGCAGCGGTTATGGGACAGAGGAAGAGACCCAGTACTTC
CDR3 protein: CASSGYGTEEETQYF

J gene: TRBJ1-3
D gene: .
clone size: .
V gene: TRBV11-3
CDR3 DNA: TGTGCCAGCAGCTTTAGAGAAAACACCATATATTTT
CDR3 protein: CASSFRENTIYF

J gene: TRBJ2-7
D gene: .
clone size: few
V gene: TRBV7-3
CDR3 DNA: TGTGCCAGCAGCCGAACCGGGACTGCGAACGAGCAGTACTTC
CDR3 protein: CASSRTGTANEQYF

J gene: TRBJ2-3
D gene: TRBD1
clone size: .
V gene: TRBV18
CDR3 DNA: TGTGCCAGCTCAGGAGGGACAGGCCGCACAGATACGCAGTATTTT
CDR3 protein: CASSGGTGRTDTQYF

J gene: TRBJ1-1
D gene: .
clone size: .
V gene: TRBV10-2
CDR3 DNA: TGCGCCGGTCCCGGGACAATAAGGTTCGCTGAAGCTTTCTTT
CDR3 protein: CAGPGTIRFAEAFF

J gene: TRBJ1-6
D gene: .
clone size: .
V gene: TRBV15
CDR3 DNA: TGTGCCACCAGCAGAGAAAGGAGCGGGAATACACCCCTCCACTTT
CDR3 protein: CATSRERSGNTPLHF

J gene: TRBJ1-1
D gene: .
clone size: .
V gene: TRBV10-2
CDR3 DNA: TGCGCCAGCAGTCAGAACACTGAAGCTTTCTTT
CDR3 protein: CASSQNTEAFF

J gene: TRBJ2-7
D gene: .
clone size: .
V gene: TRBV30
CDR3 DNA: TGTGCCTGGAGTGGGGTAGCAGGGGCCTACGAGCAGTACTTC
CDR3 protein: CAWSGVAGAYEQYF

J gene: TRBJ1-5
D gene: .
clone size: few
V gene: TRBV28
CDR3 DNA: TGTGCCAGCAGGGACTATAGCAATCAGCCCCAGCATTTT
CDR3 protein: CASRDYSNQPQHF

J gene: TRBJ1-1
D gene: .
clone size: .
V gene: TRBV18
CDR3 DNA: TGTGCCAGCTCGCCAACCGGGCTACAGGTGGTTTGGAACACTGAAGCTTTCTTT
CDR3 protein: CASSPTGLQVVWNTEAFF

J gene: TRBJ2-1
D gene: .
clone size: .
V gene: TRBV30
CDR3 DNA: TGTGCCTGGAGGTATAGGGGGAGTAACAATGAGCAGTTCTTC
CDR3 protein: CAWRYRGSNNEQFF

J gene: TRBJ2-1
D gene: .
clone size: once
V gene: TRBV30
CDR3 DNA: TGTGCCTGGAGTCAGACAGACTACAATGAGCAGTTCTTC
CDR3 protein: CAWSQTDYNEQFF

J gene: TRBJ2-3
D gene: TRBD1
clone size: .
V gene: TRBV5-4
CDR3 DNA: TGTGCCAGCAGCGGGACAGGGCCCGTTGATACGCAGTATTTT
CDR3 protein: CASSGTGPVDTQYF

J gene: TRBJ2-2
D gene: TRBD2
clone size: .
V gene: TRBV5-1
CDR3 DNA: TGCGCCAGCACCTCAGCGGGATACACCGGGGAGCTGTTTTTT
CDR3 protein: CASTSAGYTGELFF

J gene: TRBJ2-1
D gene: .
clone size: .
V gene: TRBV4-2
CDR3 DNA: TGTGCCAGCAGCCCAGGTTTCTCCTACAATGAGCAGTTCTTC
CDR3 protein: CASSPGFSYNEQFF

J gene: TRBJ2-5
D gene: TRBD1
clone size: .
V gene: TRBV23-1
CDR3 DNA: TGCGCCAGCAGTTATGTTCCAGGGGGCGCGGTGGTAGAGACCCAGTACTTC
CDR3 protein: CASSYVPGGAVVETQYF

J gene: TRBJ1-4
D gene: .
clone size: .
V gene: TRBV5-1
CDR3 DNA: TGCGCCAGCAGCTTGTGGCAGGGGCCTCTTTCTAATGAAAAACTGTTTTTT
CDR3 protein: CASSLWQGPLSNEKLFF